A single T cell receptor beta chain is shown here with its context. What it binds is not known. This sample was taken from a study of breast tumors, draining lymph nodes, adjacent tissues. TCRdb reanalysed the multiplex PCR reads using MiXCR and keeps one entry per CDR3 protein. In the table there are around 230,000 distinct CDR3 sequences, 34% of which are singletons. Samples came from axillary lymph nodes draining the breast cancer. Study-level results: The data were judged consistent with most tumor T cells coming from lymph node and expanding in tumor.

CDR1 is SQVTM, CDR2 ANQGSEA, per germline. This CDR3 is built from 13 residues. V was clipped by 8 bases and J by 5 bases, with 19 bases between them. V usage is TRBV29-1 and J usage is TRBJ2-7; tentatively, D is TRBD2 (7 bases). This receptor was obtained from a female donor with breast cancer. Some clones in this sample may be carry-over from other donors' samples. Source material: axillary lymph node tissue. Written as DNA, the CDR3 is TGCAGCTTACGAGGGGGAGGGCCCAACGAGCAGTACTTC. Amino acid sequence: CSLRGGGPNEQYF.